Reported below is one T cell receptor beta chain. As yet, its antigen is unknown. Clones were sequenced by immunoSEQ multiplex PCR, and TCRdb holds only the in-frame ones, with some missing. The table includes roughly 150,000 clones, roughly nine tenths detected once. The CDR3 sequence is 14 residues long. Germline-derived CDR1 and CDR2 are MDHEN and SYDVKM. Trimming stripped 5 bases from V and 6 bases from J, with 14 bases between. The data were obtained in a study of lymphopenia after photon versus proton radiotherapy. Study outcomes and limitations: A bigger post-nadir fall in TCR diversity correlated inversely with survival time in deceased patients. Post-nadir diversity loss with photons came from oligoclonal expansion, particularly CD8+ Temra cells. Proton therapy kept repertoires fairly stable, unlike photons, which gained effector/memory cells.

The source material was peripheral blood, sampled from a patient treated with photon-based radiotherapy. J is TRBJ2-4 and V is TRBV28; no clear D. The TCR was taken from a man aged 45-60 years with gastric cancer. For the CDR3, the DNA is TGTGCCAGCAGTCCCTCCCCCCACCCAAACATTCAGTACTTC. As protein: CASSPSPHPNIQYF.